The 9 T cell receptor beta chains reported below all come from one sample, sequenced in a study of T cells in Graves' hyperthyroidism and ophthalmopathy. The investigators amplified TCR beta CDR3 regions from RNA transcripts. HTBI primers drove first-round RT-PCR of the TCR CDR3. TCRdb ran MiXCR on the multiplex PCR reads and lists one entry per CDR3 protein. The sample lists 550,000 to 650,000 distinct CDR3 sequences, 12% to 15% occurring once. The specimen sequenced was blood. The receptors come from a woman aged 40 to 50 with Graves' hyperthyroidism.

This clonotype was seen only a few times. The rearrangement links TRBV7-8 to TRBJ2-7; D ambiguous. This CDR3 is 13 amino acids long. Germline CDR1 reads SGHVS; CDR2 reads FQNEAQ. V was trimmed by 1 base and J by 2 bases, leaving 6 bases between them. The CDR3 DNA is TGTGCCAGCAGCTTAGAAGTCACCTACGAGCAGTACTTC. Translated: CASSLEVTYEQYF.

The sample holds a few counts of this clonotype. The J gene is TRBJ2-2, the V gene TRBV20-1, with TRBD2 identical over 7 bases. V lost 3 bases and J lost 4; bases outside the gene matches: 8. CDR3 length: 15 residues. Germline V gene lookup returns CDR1 DFQATT and CDR2 SNEGSKA (reference sequence). The CDR3 is CSASPYGRFTGELFF. In DNA, the CDR3 is TGCAGTGCTAGTCCCTACGGGAGGTTCACCGGGGAGCTGTTTTTT.

This clonotype was found many times. The V gene is TRBV30, the J gene TRBJ1-3, with unresolved D. CDR3 length: 14 residues. Germline V gene data show CDR1 as GTSNPN and CDR2 as SVGIG (reference sequence). V was pared by 3 bases and J by 0 bases, with 9 bases between. CDR3 nucleotides: TGTGCCTGGAGGGAGCATCTCTCTGGAAACACCATATATTTT. The encoded protein is CAWREHLSGNTIYF.

V and J are TRBV4-1 and TRBJ2-5, with 14 bases identical to TRBD2. Germline CDR1 MGHRA, CDR2 YSYEKL. V lost 4 bases to trimming and J lost 2 bases; unmatched junction nucleotides: 9. This CDR3 has 18 amino acids. The CDR3 here is CASSPRLAGGPLQETQYF. The CDR3 nucleotides are TGCGCCAGCAGCCCCCGACTAGCGGGAGGGCCGTTACAAGAGACCCAGTACTTC.

The gene calls are TRBV9 and TRBJ2-1, with D tentatively TRBD2 (5 bases). Germline CDR1 and CDR2: SGDLS and YYNGEE. V was cut by 1 base and J by 2 bases, with 7 bases left in between. The CDR3 contains 14 residues. The CDR3 loop is CASSVSSAYNEQFF. Here the CDR3 DNA reads TGTGCCAGCAGCGTAAGTAGCGCCTACAATGAGCAGTTCTTC.

This clonotype was seen repeatedly, ten times or more. The V call is TRBV5-1, the J call TRBJ2-3; 8 bases fit TRBD1. V lost 0 bases to trimming and J lost 1 base; unmatched junction nucleotides: 1. This CDR3 is built from 15 residues. Germline loops: CDR1 SGHRS, CDR2 YFSETQ. CDR3 sequence: CASSLEGQGTDTQYF. In nucleotides, the CDR3 is TGCGCCAGCAGCTTGGAGGGACAGGGCACAGATACGCAGTATTTT. Using reference TRBV5-1 and TRBJ2-3 for the parts outside the CDR3, the full variable domain is KAGVTQTPRYLIKTRGQQVTLSCSPISGHRSVSWYQQTPGQGLQFLFEYFSETQRNKGNFPGRFSGRQFSNSRSEMNVSTLELGDSALYLCASSLEGQGTDTQYFGPGTRLTVL.

The table lists this clonotype with a few counts. The chain combines TRBV20-1 with TRBJ2-5, with D possibly being TRBD1 or TRBD2 (5 bases each). Germline V lookup: CDR1 DFQATT, CDR2 SNEGSKA (reference sequence). The V end was cut by 3 bases, the J end by 3 bases, with 23 bases between. The CDR3 totals 17 residues. DNA of the CDR3: TGCAGTGCTAGTAGCTCGGGACGCCAAAGATGGGAAGAGACCCAGTACTTC. Amino acids: CSASSSGRQRWEETQYF.

The J gene is TRBJ2-2, the V gene TRBV6-1; D remains ambiguous. Germline CDR1 reads MNHNS; CDR2 reads SASEGT. CDR3 length: 14 residues. Trimming cost V 5 bases and J 3 bases, with 10 bases left between them. CDR3 sequence reads: CASSRQVDTGELFF. DNA for the CDR3: TGTGCCAGCAGTAGGCAGGTGGACACCGGGGAGCTGTTTTTT.

The CDR3 here is CASTSLGTGELFF. Written as DNA, the CDR3 is TGTGCCAGTACCTCTCTAGGTACCGGGGAGCTGTTTTTT. The chain has TRBV19 and TRBJ2-2, with unresolved D. CDR1 and CDR2 from the germline V gene are LNHDA and SQIVND (reference sequence). There are 13 residues in the CDR3. Trimming took off 7 bases at V and 5 bases at J, with 11 bases between the two ends. The full variable domain, rest sourced from reference TRBV19 and TRBJ2-2, is DGGITQSPKYLFRKEGQNVTLSCEQNLNHDAMYWYRQDPGQGLRLIYYSQIVNDFQKGDIAEGYSVSREKKESFPLTVTSAQKNPTAFYLCASTSLGTGELFFGEGSRLTVL.